A single TCR beta chain is shown here with its context. Its antigen remains unknown. The germline V gene has CDR1 MDHEN and CDR2 SYDVKM. V shed 1 base and J shed 8 bases, with 11 bases lying between them. The CDR3 totals 13 residues. Using immunoSEQ multiplex PCR, the repertoire was profiled, and TCRdb retains in-frame clones only, with some absent. The table lists around 77,000 clones, approximately 94% of them singletons. The data were obtained in a study of graft-versus-host responses after intestinal transplantation. On the study more broadly: Transplants were multivisceral, liver-intestinal, or isolated intestinal. Every recipient underwent anti-thymocyte globulin induction, then tacrolimus and steroids for approximately 3 years. Broader study findings: There was an association between peak levels of circulating GvH clones and early post-transplant HvG declines.

The sample in question was unstimulated CD8+ T cells sorted from spleen or lymph node cells, obtained before intestinal transplant. This sequence was found in a human donor who received an intestinal transplant. The chain is built from TRBV28 and TRBJ1-1; no reliable D call. The CDR3 reads CASSLLNGLEAFF. CDR3 in DNA: TGTGCCAGCAGTTTATTAAATGGACTAGAAGCTTTCTTT.